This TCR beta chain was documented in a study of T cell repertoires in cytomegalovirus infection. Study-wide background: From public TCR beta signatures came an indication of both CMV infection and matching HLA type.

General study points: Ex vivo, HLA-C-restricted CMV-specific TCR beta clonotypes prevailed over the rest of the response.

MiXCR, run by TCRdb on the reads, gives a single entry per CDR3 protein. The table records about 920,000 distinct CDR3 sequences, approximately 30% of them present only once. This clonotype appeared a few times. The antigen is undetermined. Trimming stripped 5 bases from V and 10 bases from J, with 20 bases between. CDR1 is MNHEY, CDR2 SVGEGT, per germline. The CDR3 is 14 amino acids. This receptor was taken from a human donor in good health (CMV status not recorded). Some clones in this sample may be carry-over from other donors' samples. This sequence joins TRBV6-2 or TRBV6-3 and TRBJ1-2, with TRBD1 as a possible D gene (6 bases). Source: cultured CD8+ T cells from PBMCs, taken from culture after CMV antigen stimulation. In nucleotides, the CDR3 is TGTGCCAGCAGTCAGCCTCGGACAGACCACAACTACACCTTC. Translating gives CASSQPRTDHNYTF.